Within the sample, the clone carrying this TCR beta chain is medium-sized. Its cognate antigen is unknown. From the reads, TCRdb called clonotypes with MiXCR, one entry per CDR3 protein. The sample holds over a thousand distinct CDR3 sequences, under 15% seen once. This sample is drawn from a study of liver allograft versus peripheral blood T cells. Whole-study context: T cell receptor repertoires in transplanted livers were compared with those in recipients' peripheral blood.

Study-wide findings and caveats: Reports indicated that T cell receptor repertoires inside liver allografts differed from those in peripheral blood.

V was pared by 0 bases and J by 7 bases, with 12 bases between. The CDR3 length is 15 residues. The V gene's germline CDR1 is LGHDT and CDR2 YNNKEL (reference sequence). The genes are TRBV3-1 and TRBJ1-4, with D tentatively TRBD1 (6 bases). The sequence was collected from a human patient who had a liver transplant. These T cells may partly come from the graft donor. The CDR3 coding sequence is TGTGCCAGCAGCCAAGAAGGGGGGAGGCGTGAAAAACTGTTTTTT. Amino acids: CASSQEGGRREKLFF.